The T cell receptor beta chain under discussion was sequenced for a study of T-cell reconstitution after alpha-beta-depleted transplantation in children. This CDR3 has 14 amino acids. Germline assignment: CDR1 LGHNA and CDR2 YSLEER. V shed 5 bases and J shed 4 bases, with 12 bases lying between them. Using unique molecular identifiers, the investigators prepared the TCRbeta library. TCRdb itself ran the PCR reads through MiXCR, one entry per CDR3 protein. The sample has fewer than 750,000 distinct CDR3 sequences, 23% seen once. V and J are TRBV4-3 and TRBJ2-1; D gene uncertain. The TCR comes from a boy under two years old who had a stem cell transplant for acute myeloid leukemia, so the T cells may come from the graft donor. This specimen was PBMCs, mostly from graft donor cells, taken 360 days after TCRalphabeta/CD19-depleted stem cell transplant. CDR3 in DNA: TGCGCCAGCAGCTACGAGGATGGGTACAATGAGCAGTTCTTC. This encodes CASSYEDGYNEQFF.